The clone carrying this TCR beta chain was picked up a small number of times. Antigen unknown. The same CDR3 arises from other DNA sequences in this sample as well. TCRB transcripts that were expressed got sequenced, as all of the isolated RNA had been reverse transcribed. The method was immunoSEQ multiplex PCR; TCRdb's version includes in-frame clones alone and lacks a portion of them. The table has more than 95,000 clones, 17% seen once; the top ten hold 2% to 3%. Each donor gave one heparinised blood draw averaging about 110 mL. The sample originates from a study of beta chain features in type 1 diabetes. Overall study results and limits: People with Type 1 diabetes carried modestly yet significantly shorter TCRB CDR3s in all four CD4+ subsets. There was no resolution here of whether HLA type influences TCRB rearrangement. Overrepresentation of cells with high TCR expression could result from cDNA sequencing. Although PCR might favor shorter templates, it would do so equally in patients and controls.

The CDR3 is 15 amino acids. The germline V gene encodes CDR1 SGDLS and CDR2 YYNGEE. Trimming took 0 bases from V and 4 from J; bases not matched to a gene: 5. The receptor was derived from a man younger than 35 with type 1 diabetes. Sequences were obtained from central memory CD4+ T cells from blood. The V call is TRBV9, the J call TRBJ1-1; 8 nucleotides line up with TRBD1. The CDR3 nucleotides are TGTGCCAGCAGCGTAGCCGCCGACAGGGGCACTGAAGCTTTCTTT. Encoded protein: CASSVAADRGTEAFF.